The clone carrying this TCR beta chain was seen ten or more times. Its specificity is not known. This sample was taken from a study of T cells in Graves' hyperthyroidism and ophthalmopathy. Study-wide results and limits: The model anticipated ophthalmopathy a median 6.5 months pre-onset. Researchers found most expanded thyroid clonotypes above 0.001 in blood as well. A 13 V-J signature model discriminated ophthalmopathy versus stable hyperthyroidism.

CDR1 is DFQATT and CDR2 is SNEGSKA in the germline V gene (reference sequence). The V and J ends lost 6 bases and 5 bases respectively, with 23 bases between them. The CDR3 runs 15 residues. Regions amplified from RNA transcripts were the TCR beta CDR3 regions. The HTBI set primed first-round TCR CDR3 RT-PCR. TCRdb used MiXCR to reprocess the multiplex PCR reads, holding one entry per CDR3 protein. The table has fewer than 350,000 distinct CDR3 sequences, 21% seen once; the top ten hold around 50%. Hyperthyroidism, newly diagnosed and lasting under 2 months, affected patients aged 18 to 65. The chain has TRBV20-1 and TRBJ2-7, with a possible D match to TRBD2 (6 bases). This TCR derives from a woman between 45 and 60 years old with Graves' hyperthyroidism. Sequencing was carried out using blood. Here the CDR3 DNA reads TGCAGTGCCCAACGGGGGAAGGTCTTTTCGGACGAGCAGTACTTC. Translating it yields CSAQRGKVFSDEQYF.